This T cell receptor beta chain emerged from a study of T cell repertoires in cytomegalovirus infection. Study as a whole: Use of recently identified HLA-C-restricted and well-studied HLA-B-restricted CMV epitopes was part of the study. An indication of both CMV infection and matching HLA type came from public TCR beta signatures. Overall study results and limits: In two of eight donors, the top clonotype was HLA-C-restricted CMV-specific. Using cumulative public TCR beta family frequency, the authors identified those who carried CMV together with the relevant HLA.

The table lists this clonotype with a few counts. The antigen is unknown. From the reads, TCRdb called clonotypes with MiXCR, one entry per CDR3 protein. The sample lists around 300,000 distinct CDR3 sequences, 20% to 30% occurring once. The input for sequencing was cultured PBMCs, taken from culture after CMV antigen stimulation. This TCR was recovered from a human donor in good health (CMV status not recorded). Some clones in this sample may be carry-over from other donors' samples.

DNA of the CDR3: TGTGCCATCAGTGGTACTAGCTCCTACGAGCAGTACTTC. The encoded protein is CAISGTSSYEQYF. The chain recombines TRBV10-3 with TRBJ2-7, with D possibly being TRBD2 (5 bases). The CDR3 sequence is 13 residues long. Trimming cost V 4 bases and J 0 bases, with 7 bases left between them. CDR1 is ENHRY, CDR2 SYGVKD, per germline.